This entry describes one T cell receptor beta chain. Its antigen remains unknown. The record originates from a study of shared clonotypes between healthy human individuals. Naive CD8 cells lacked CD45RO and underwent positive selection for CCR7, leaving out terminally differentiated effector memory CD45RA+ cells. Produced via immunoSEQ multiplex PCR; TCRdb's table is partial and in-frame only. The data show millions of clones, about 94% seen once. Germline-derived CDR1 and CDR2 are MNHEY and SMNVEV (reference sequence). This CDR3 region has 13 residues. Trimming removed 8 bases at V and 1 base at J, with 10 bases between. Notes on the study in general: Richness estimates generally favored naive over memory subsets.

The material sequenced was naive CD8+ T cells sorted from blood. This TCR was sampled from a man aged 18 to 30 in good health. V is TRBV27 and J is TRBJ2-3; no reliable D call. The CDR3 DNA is TGTGCCAGCCGCGAATTTGGCACAGATACGCAGTATTTT. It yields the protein CASREFGTDTQYF.